This TCR beta chain was captured in a study of blood T cell repertoires in COVID-19. Study-level information: The study drew acute and convalescent COVID-19 samples from the United States, Italy and Spain.

Sequencing used immunoSEQ multiplex PCR; TCRdb keeps in-frame clones, though not all of them. The table lists about 15,000 clones, around 92% of them singletons. The CDR3 is 13 amino acids. The trim removed 8 bases at V and 4 bases at J, leaving 7 bases unmatched. The V gene's germline CDR1 is ENHRY and CDR2 SYGVKD. The TCR sequence derives from a human donor in a cohort sampled during active COVID-19. The chain couples TRBV10-3 to TRBJ2-7; 8 bases map to TRBD1. Sequencing input: peripheral blood. As DNA, the CDR3 is TGTGCCATCGGCGACAGGGGTGGATACGAGCAGTACTTC. Translated: CAIGDRGGYEQYF.